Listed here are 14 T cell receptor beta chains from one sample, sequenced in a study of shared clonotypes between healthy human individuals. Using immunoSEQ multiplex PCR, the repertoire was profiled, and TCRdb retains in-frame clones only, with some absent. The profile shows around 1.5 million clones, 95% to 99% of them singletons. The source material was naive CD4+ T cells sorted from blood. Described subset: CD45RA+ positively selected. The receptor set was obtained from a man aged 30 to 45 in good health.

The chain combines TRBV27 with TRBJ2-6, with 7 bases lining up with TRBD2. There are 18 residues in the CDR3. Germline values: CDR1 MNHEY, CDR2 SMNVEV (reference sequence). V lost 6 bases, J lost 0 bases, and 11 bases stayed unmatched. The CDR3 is CASSPWLVAGSGANVLTF. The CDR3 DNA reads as TGTGCCAGCAGCCCTTGGTTGGTAGCGGGCTCTGGGGCCAACGTCCTGACTTTC.

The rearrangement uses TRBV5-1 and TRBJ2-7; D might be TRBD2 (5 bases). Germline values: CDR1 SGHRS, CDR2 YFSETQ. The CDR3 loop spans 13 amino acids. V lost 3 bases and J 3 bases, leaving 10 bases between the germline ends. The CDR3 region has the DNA TGCGCCAGCAGCTCGGACTTGGGCTACGAGCAGTACTTC. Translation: CASSSDLGYEQYF.

CDR3 loop: CASSIVPLGGAYEQYF. The CDR3 nucleotides read TGTGCCAGTAGTATAGTGCCCCTCGGGGGGGCCTACGAGCAGTACTTC. The V gene is TRBV19, the J gene TRBJ2-7, with TRBD2 identical over 8 bases. Trimming cost V 1 base and J 2 bases; bases outside gene matches: 7. Germline lookup yields CDR1 LNHDA and CDR2 SQIVND (reference sequence). There are 16 residues in the CDR3.

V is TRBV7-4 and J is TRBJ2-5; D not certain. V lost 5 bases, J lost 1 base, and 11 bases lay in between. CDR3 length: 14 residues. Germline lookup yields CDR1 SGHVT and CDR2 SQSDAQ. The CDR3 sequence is CASSLEKIQETQYF. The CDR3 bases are TGTGCCAGCAGCCTGGAGAAGATCCAAGAGACCCAGTACTTC.

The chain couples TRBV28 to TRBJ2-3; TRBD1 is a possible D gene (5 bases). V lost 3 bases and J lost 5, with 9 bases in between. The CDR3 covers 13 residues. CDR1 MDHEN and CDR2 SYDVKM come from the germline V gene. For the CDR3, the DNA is TGTGCCAGCAGTTTCCGCGACAGAGATACGCAGTATTTT. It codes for CASSFRDRDTQYF.

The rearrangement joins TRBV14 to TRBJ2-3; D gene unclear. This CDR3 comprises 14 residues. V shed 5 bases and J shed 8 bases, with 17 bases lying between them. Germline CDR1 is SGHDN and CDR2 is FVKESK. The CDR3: CASSSRTVSATQYF. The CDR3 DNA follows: TGTGCCAGCAGCTCGCGGACGGTATCAGCTACGCAGTATTTT.

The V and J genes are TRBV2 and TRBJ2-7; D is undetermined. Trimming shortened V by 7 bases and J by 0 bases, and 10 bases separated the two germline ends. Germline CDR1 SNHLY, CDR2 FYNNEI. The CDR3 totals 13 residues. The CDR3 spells CASNKGSSYEQYF. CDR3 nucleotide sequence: TGTGCCAGCAATAAGGGAAGCTCCTACGAGCAGTACTTC. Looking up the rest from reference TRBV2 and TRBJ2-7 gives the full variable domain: EPEVTQTPSHQVTQMGQEVILRCVPISNHLYFYWYRQILGQKVEFLVSFYNNEISEKSEIFDDQFSVERPDGSNFTLKIRSTKLEDSAMYFCASNKGSSYEQYFGPGTRLTVT.

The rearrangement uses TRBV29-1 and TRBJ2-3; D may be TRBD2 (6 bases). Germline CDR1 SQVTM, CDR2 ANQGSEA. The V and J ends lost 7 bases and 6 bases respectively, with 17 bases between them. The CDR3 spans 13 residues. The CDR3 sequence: CSEWASGSDTQYF. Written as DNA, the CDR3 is TGCAGCGAATGGGCCAGCGGGTCGGATACGCAGTATTTT.

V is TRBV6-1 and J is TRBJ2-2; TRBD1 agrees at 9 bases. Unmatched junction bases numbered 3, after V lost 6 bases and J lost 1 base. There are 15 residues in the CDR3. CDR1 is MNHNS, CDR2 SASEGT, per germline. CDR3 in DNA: TGTGCCAGCAGCGGGACAGGGTTGAACACCGGGGAGCTGTTTTTT. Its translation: CASSGTGLNTGELFF.

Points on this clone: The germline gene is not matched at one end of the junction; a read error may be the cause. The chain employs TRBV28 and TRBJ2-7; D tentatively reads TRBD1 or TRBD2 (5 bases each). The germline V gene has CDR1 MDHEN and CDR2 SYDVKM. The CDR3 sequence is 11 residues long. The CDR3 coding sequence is TGTGCCAGCAGCCACGGGACCGCGTTGAACTTC. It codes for CASSHGTALNF.

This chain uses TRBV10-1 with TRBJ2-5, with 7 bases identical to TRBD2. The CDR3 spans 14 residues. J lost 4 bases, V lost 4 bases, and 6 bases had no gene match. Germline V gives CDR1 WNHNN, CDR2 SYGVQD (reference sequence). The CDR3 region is CASSVAGAIETQYF. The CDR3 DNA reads TGCGCCAGCAGTGTAGCGGGCGCGATAGAGACCCAGTACTTC.

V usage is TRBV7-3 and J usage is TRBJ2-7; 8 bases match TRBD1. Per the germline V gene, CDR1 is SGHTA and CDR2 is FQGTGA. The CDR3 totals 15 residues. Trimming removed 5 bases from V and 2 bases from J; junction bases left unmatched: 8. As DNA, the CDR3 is TGTGCCAGCAGCCTGGGACCGACAGGGGCCTACGAGCAGTACTTC. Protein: CASSLGPTGAYEQYF.

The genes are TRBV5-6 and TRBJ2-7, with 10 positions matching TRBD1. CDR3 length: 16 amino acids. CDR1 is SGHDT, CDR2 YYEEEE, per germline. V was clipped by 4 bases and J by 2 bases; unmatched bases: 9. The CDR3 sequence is CASSQTGTGVAYEQYF. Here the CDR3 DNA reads TGTGCCAGCAGCCAGACCGGGACAGGGGTAGCCTACGAGCAGTACTTC.

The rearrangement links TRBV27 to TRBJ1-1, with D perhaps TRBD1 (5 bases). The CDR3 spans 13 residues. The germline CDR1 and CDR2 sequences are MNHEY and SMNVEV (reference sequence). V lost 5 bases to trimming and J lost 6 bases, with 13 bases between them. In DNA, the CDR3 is TGTGCCAGCAGTCCAAGGGAAGGGGCTGAAGCTTTCTTT. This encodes CASSPREGAEAFF.